Listed here are 5 T cell receptor beta chains from one sample, sequenced in a study of cytomegalovirus exposure and HLA in healthy donors. It was with 60 Vbeta and 13 Jbeta primers that the PCR ran. Clones were sequenced by immunoSEQ multiplex PCR, and TCRdb holds only the in-frame ones, with some missing. The table has some 33,000 clones, roughly 69% seen once. Sequenced input: PBMCs. The receptors derive from a man aged 45-60 years in good health and CMV-seropositive.

The gene calls are TRBV10-3 and TRBJ2-5; D may be TRBD1 (5 bases). Trimming shortened V by 0 bases and J by 3 bases, and 20 bases separated the two germline ends. CDR1 is ENHRY and CDR2 is SYGVKD in the germline V gene. The CDR3 consists of 18 residues. CDR3 coding DNA: TGTGCCATCAGTGAGTCCCCCCAGGGTAGGTCTCTCAAAGAGACCCAGTACTTC. Protein: CAISESPQGRSLKETQYF.

The V and J genes are TRBV6-4 and TRBJ2-2; D gene uncertain. The V gene lost 6 bases and the J gene lost 6 bases, with 14 bases spanning the gap. In germline, CDR1 is MRHNA, CDR2 SNTAGT. This CDR3 spans 14 amino acids. Here the CDR3 reads CASRELNDAGELFF. The CDR3 DNA is TGTGCCAGCAGGGAGCTAAATGACGCCGGGGAGCTGTTTTTT.

The chain combines TRBV2 with TRBJ2-7; 9 nucleotides line up with TRBD1. CDR3 length: 15 residues. Per germline, CDR1 SNHLY and CDR2 FYNNEI. J lost 0 bases, V lost 5 bases, and 5 bases had no gene match. The CDR3 DNA reads as TGTGCCAGCAGTTCCGGGACAGGGCCCTCCTACGAGCAGTACTTC. It is translated as CASSSGTGPSYEQYF.

This clone came up once. This chain joins TRBV5-1 and TRBJ2-7, with TRBD2 matching over 8 bases. The CDR3 spans 14 residues. Trimming at V came to 1 base and at J to 4 bases, leaving 4 bases not matched to a gene. The germline CDR1 and CDR2 sequences are SGHRS and YFSETQ. CDR3: CASSLSGGWYEQYF. For the CDR3, the DNA is TGCGCCAGCAGCTTGTCGGGAGGGTGGTACGAGCAGTACTTC.

The CDR3 sequence is CASSFEQGGDTQYF. CDR3 DNA: TGTGCCAGCAGCTTTGAACAGGGAGGGGATACGCAGTATTTT. V usage is TRBV5-6 and J usage is TRBJ2-3; D possibly corresponds to TRBD2 (7 bases). This CDR3 region has 14 residues. In germline, CDR1 is SGHDT, CDR2 YYEEEE. Trimming took off 2 bases at V and 6 bases at J, with 13 bases between the two ends.